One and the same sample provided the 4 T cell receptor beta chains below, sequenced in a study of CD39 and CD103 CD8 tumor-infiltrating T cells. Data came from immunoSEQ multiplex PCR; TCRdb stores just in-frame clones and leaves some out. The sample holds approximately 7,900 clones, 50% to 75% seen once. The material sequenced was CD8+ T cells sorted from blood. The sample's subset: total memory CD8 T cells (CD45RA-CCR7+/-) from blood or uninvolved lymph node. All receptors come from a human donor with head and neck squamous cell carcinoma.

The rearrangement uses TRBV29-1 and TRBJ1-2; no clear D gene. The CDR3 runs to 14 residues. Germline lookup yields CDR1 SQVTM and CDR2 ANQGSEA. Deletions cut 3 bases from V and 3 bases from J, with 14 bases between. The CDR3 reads CSVDEGQYDYGYTF. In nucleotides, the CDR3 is TGCAGCGTTGATGAGGGCCAGTACGACTATGGCTACACCTTC.

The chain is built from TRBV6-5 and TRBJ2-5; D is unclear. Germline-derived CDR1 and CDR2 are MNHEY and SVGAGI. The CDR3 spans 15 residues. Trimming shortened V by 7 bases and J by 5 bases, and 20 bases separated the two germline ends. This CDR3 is CASTRRAGPGETQYF. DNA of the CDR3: TGTGCCAGCACCCGTCGGGCAGGACCAGGCGAGACCCAGTACTTC.

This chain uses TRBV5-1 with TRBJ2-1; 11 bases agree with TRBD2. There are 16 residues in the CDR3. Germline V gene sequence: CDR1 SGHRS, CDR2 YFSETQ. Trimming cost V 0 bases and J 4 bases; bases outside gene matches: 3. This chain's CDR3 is CASSLGLAGGYNEQFF. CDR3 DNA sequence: TGCGCCAGCAGCTTGGGGCTAGCGGGAGGTTACAATGAGCAGTTCTTC. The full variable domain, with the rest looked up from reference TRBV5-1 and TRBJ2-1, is KAGVTQTPRYLIKTRGQQVTLSCSPISGHRSVSWYQQTPGQGLQFLFEYFSETQRNKGNFPGRFSGRQFSNSRSEMNVSTLELGDSALYLCASSLGLAGGYNEQFFGPGTRLTVL.

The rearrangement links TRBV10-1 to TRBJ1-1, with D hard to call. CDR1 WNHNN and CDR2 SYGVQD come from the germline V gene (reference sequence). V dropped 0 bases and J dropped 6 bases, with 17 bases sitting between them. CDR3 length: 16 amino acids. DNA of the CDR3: TGCGCCAGCAGTGAGTCGATCGGGAGAACGAGAGCTGAAGCTTTCTTT. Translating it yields CASSESIGRTRAEAFF.